Below are 20 T cell receptor beta chains sequenced from a single sample in a study of blood T cell repertoires in COVID-19. Libraries were prepared by immunoSEQ multiplex PCR; TCRdb keeps only in-frame clonotypes and omits some of them. This sample has fewer than 350,000 clones, with roughly nine tenths found just once. Specimen: peripheral blood. All receptors derive from a woman in her 30s with COVID-19, enrolled during active disease.

The chain employs TRBV15 and TRBJ1-1, with 7 bases aligning to TRBD1. CDR3 size: 17 residues. Germline V gene data show CDR1 as LNHNV and CDR2 as YYDKDF (reference sequence). Trimming at V came to 4 bases and at J to 3 bases, leaving 14 bases not matched to a gene. CDR3 sequence: CATSNRDRSSLDTEAFF. CDR3 DNA sequence: TGTGCCACCAGCAACCGGGACAGAAGCTCCTTAGACACTGAAGCTTTCTTT.

The rearrangement uses TRBV20-1 and TRBJ2-7, with TRBD2 as a possible D gene (5 bases). From germline, CDR1 is DFQATT and CDR2 SNEGSKA (reference sequence). V gave up 4 bases and J gave up 7 bases, with 11 bases separating them. The CDR3 spans 11 residues. CDR3: CSAIGPGEQYF. In DNA form, the CDR3 reads TGCAGTGCTATTGGTCCGGGGGAGCAGTACTTC.

This chain uses TRBV7-9 with TRBJ2-2; no clear D. Per the germline V gene, CDR1 is SEHNR and CDR2 is FQNEAQ (reference sequence). The CDR3 extends over 13 amino acids. V dropped 5 bases and J dropped 4 bases, with 8 bases sitting between them. The CDR3 region has the DNA TGTGCCAGCAGCCCCTCCGGCACCGGGGAGCTGTTTTTT. As protein: CASSPSGTGELFF.

The chain uses TRBV10-2 and TRBJ2-7; the match to TRBD2 covers 7 bases. CDR1 and CDR2 (germline): WSHSY, SAAADI. This CDR3 region has 14 residues. After removal of 7 bases from V and 4 bases from J, the junction contained 10 bases not matched to a gene. The CDR3 DNA reads TGCGCCAGCATTCCCTCCAGCGGGGATTACGAGCAGTACTTC. This encodes CASIPSSGDYEQYF.

Only one count was recorded for this clone. J is TRBJ2-1 and V is TRBV4-1, with a possible D match to TRBD1 (6 bases). Germline V gives CDR1 MGHRA, CDR2 YSYEKL. V lost 0 bases and J 4 bases, leaving 16 bases between the germline ends. There are 17 residues in the CDR3. The CDR3 protein is CASSQDQETGTYNEQFF. CDR3 coding DNA: TGCGCCAGCAGCCAAGATCAGGAGACCGGGACATACAATGAGCAGTTCTTC.

J is TRBJ2-4 and V is TRBV28; a possible D gene is TRBD2 (7 bases). The CDR3 loop spans 17 amino acids. The V gene lost 1 base and the J gene lost 0 bases, with 13 bases spanning the gap. Per germline, CDR1 MDHEN and CDR2 SYDVKM. CDR3 nucleotide sequence: TGTGCCAGCAGTTTATCCGCGGGGGCTGTAGCCAAAAACATTCAGTACTTC. Translated: CASSLSAGAVAKNIQYF. The whole variable domain, filled in from reference TRBV28 and TRBJ2-4, reads DVKVTQSSRYLVKRTGEKVFLECVQDMDHENMFWYRQDPGLGLRLIYFSYDVKMKEKGDIPEGYSVSREKKERFSLILESASTNQTSMYLCASSLSAGAVAKNIQYFGAGTRLSVL.

This chain links TRBV7-9 with TRBJ1-3, with D maybe TRBD1 (5 bases). CDR1 and CDR2 from the germline V gene are SEHNR and FQNEAQ (reference sequence). The CDR3 extends over 14 amino acids. V was trimmed by 8 bases and J by 6 bases, leaving 17 bases between them. The CDR3 here is CASCKEGLSNTIYF. As DNA, the CDR3 is TGTGCCAGCTGTAAGGAGGGGTTATCAAACACCATATATTTT.

The chain has TRBV7-2 and TRBJ1-1; D perhaps matches TRBD1 (5 bases). Germline V gene data show CDR1 as SGHTA and CDR2 as FQGNSA. The CDR3 has 15 residues. Deletions cut 5 bases from V and 7 bases from J, with 20 bases between. The CDR3 protein is CASSPSWGEPSEAFF. Here the CDR3 DNA reads TGTGCCAGCAGCCCCAGCTGGGGGGAACCAAGTGAAGCTTTCTTT.

This chain joins TRBV5-1 and TRBJ2-7; 11 positions match TRBD2. V shed 2 bases and J 3 bases; nucleotides not matched to a gene: 7. The CDR3 extends over 16 amino acids. Germline CDR1 reads SGHRS; CDR2 reads YFSETQ. For the CDR3, the DNA is TGCGCCAGCAGCTTCGGACTAGCGGGTGAACGCTACGAGCAGTACTTC. This codes for CASSFGLAGERYEQYF. The variable domain in full, completed from reference TRBV5-1 and TRBJ2-7, reads KAGVTQTPRYLIKTRGQQVTLSCSPISGHRSVSWYQQTPGQGLQFLFEYFSETQRNKGNFPGRFSGRQFSNSRSEMNVSTLELGDSALYLCASSFGLAGERYEQYFGPGTRLTVT.

This chain uses TRBV5-5 with TRBJ1-5; D uncertain. CDR1 and CDR2 from the germline V gene are SGHKS and YYEKEE (reference sequence). The CDR3 is made up of 14 amino acids. V lost 4 bases, J lost 9 bases, and 17 bases lay in between. The CDR3 reads CASSPVSAGRPQHF. CDR3 nucleotides: TGTGCCAGCAGCCCGGTGAGTGCGGGCCGGCCCCAGCATTTT.

The chain employs TRBV3-1 (or the pseudogene TRBV3-2) and TRBJ2-1, with 9 bases that match TRBD2. The CDR3 has 17 residues. V lost 4 bases to trimming and J lost 7 bases; unmatched junction nucleotides: 14. Germline CDR1 LGHDT, CDR2 YNNKEL (reference sequence). The CDR3 loop is CASSRVSGGPSTNEQFF. The CDR3 DNA is TGTGCCAGCAGCCGGGTCAGCGGGGGGCCATCTACGAATGAGCAGTTCTTC.

The chain couples TRBV5-4 to TRBJ2-3; TRBD2 matches at 8 bases. This CDR3 region has 15 residues. Germline V gives CDR1 SGHNT, CDR2 YYREEE (reference sequence). V gave up 5 bases and J gave up 1 base; unmatched junction bases: 6. CDR3 DNA: TGTGCCAGCAGGGTACGGGGGGGCCGCACAGATACGCAGTATTTT. This encodes CASRVRGGRTDTQYF. The full variable domain, with the rest looked up from reference TRBV5-4 and TRBJ2-3, is ETGVTQSPTHLIKTRGQQVTLRCSSQSGHNTVSWYQQALGQGPQFIFQYYREEENGRGNFPPRFSGLQFPNYSSELNVNALELDDSALYLCASRVRGGRTDTQYFGPGTRLTVL.

V and J are TRBV9 and TRBJ2-2, with D maybe TRBD1 (5 bases). This CDR3 region has 18 residues. CDR1 is SGDLS, CDR2 YYNGEE, per germline. With 0 bases removed from V and 3 bases from J, the gap between germline ends came to 18 bases. The CDR3 is CASSVASAWGRDTGELFF. The CDR3, as DNA: TGTGCCAGCAGCGTAGCTTCAGCCTGGGGCCGGGACACCGGGGAGCTGTTTTTT.

This sequence joins TRBV5-1 and TRBJ2-2; 9 bases map to TRBD2. Germline trimming cut 2 bases from V and 7 bases from J; bases unmatched to any gene: 3. Germline V gene lookup returns CDR1 SGHRS and CDR2 YFSETQ. The CDR3 sequence is 14 residues long. CDR3 DNA: TGCGCCAGCAGCTTCGATAGCGGGGGCGGGGAGCTGTTTTTT. Translated, it gives CASSFDSGGGELFF.

The chain is built from TRBV7-2 and TRBJ1-1; D is possibly TRBD1 (5 bases). The CDR3 is 13 amino acids. V was shortened by 5 bases and J by 4 bases, with 11 bases between the two germline ends. Germline CDR1 SGHTA, CDR2 FQGNSA. CDR3 amino acids: CASSPGFPTEAFF. CDR3 DNA: TGTGCCAGCAGCCCAGGGTTCCCCACTGAAGCTTTCTTT.

The chain uses TRBV2 and TRBJ2-1; 10 nucleotides line up with TRBD2. The CDR3 runs to 13 residues. From germline, CDR1 is SNHLY and CDR2 FYNNEI. The V gene end was trimmed by 7 bases and the J gene end by 12 bases; junction bases not matched to a gene: 9. CDR3 region: CASKGVAGGRQFF. The DNA of the CDR3 is TGTGCCAGCAAGGGGGTAGCGGGGGGACGGCAGTTCTTC.

The CDR3 loop reads CASSSEPGYGYTF. The CDR3 bases are TGCGCCAGCAGCTCCGAACCCGGCTATGGCTACACCTTC. J is TRBJ1-2 and V is TRBV5-1; D unclear. The CDR3 sequence is 13 residues long. CDR1 is SGHRS, CDR2 YFSETQ, per germline. Trimming took off 3 bases at V and 4 bases at J, with 10 bases between the two ends.

A word on this clone: Additional DNA sequences in this sample encode the identical CDR3. The J gene is TRBJ1-1, the V gene TRBV18; 9 nucleotides agree with TRBD1. Germline CDR1 reads KGHSH; CDR2 reads LQKENI. This CDR3 contains 13 residues. V lost 3 bases, J lost 4 bases, and 0 bases stayed unmatched. The CDR3 sequence is CASSPTGGTEAFF. In nucleotides, the CDR3 is TGTGCCAGCTCACCGACAGGGGGCACTGAAGCTTTCTTT. Full variable domain (remainder filled in from reference TRBV18 and TRBJ1-1): NAGVMQNPRHLVRRRGQEARLRCSPMKGHSHVYWYRQLPEEGLKFMVYLQKENIIDESGMPKERFSAEFPKEGPSILRIQQVVRGDSAAYFCASSPTGGTEAFFGQGTRLTVV.

This chain connects TRBV10-2 to TRBJ2-6; TRBD1 aligns across 7 bases. Trimming at V came to 3 bases and at J to 0 bases, leaving 5 bases not matched to a gene. The CDR3 spans 17 residues. Germline CDR1 and CDR2: WSHSY and SAAADI. In DNA form, the CDR3 reads TGCGCCAGCAGTGACACAGGGGCCATCTCTGGGGCCAACGTCCTGACTTTC. It encodes CASSDTGAISGANVLTF.

This clone was found once. The chain recombines TRBV2 with TRBJ1-3, with D hard to call. The CDR3 sequence is 12 residues long. Per germline, CDR1 SNHLY and CDR2 FYNNEI. The V end was cut by 7 bases, the J end by 3 bases, with 7 bases between. The CDR3 DNA reads as TGTGCCAGCAAAACAGATGGAAACACCATATATTTT. It encodes CASKTDGNTIYF.